The subject of this entry is one T cell receptor beta chain. The antigen is undetermined. Method: immunoSEQ multiplex PCR; TCRdb's copy keeps in-frame clones and lacks some. The data show 55,000 to 80,000 clones, roughly 80% seen once. The CDR3 is made up of 12 amino acids. The germline V and J ends were trimmed by 3 bases and 8 bases, with 10 bases remaining between them. Germline V gene lookup returns CDR1 MDHEN and CDR2 SYDVKM. The record originates from a study of T cell responses to AZD1222 COVID-19 vaccine. Findings and limits, study-wide: White British ancestry dominated among donors, who included more females, and clonal diversity was possibly underestimated. Spike-specific TCR breadth and depth went up after people got two AZD1222 doses.

Sequencing was performed on peripheral blood, taken on day 0 of AZD1222 vaccination. The clonotype originates from an adult in good health. J is TRBJ1-2 and V is TRBV28; D is ambiguous. This CDR3 is CASSLKDRGYTF. For the CDR3, the DNA is TGTGCCAGCAGTTTGAAGGATAGGGGCTACACCTTC.